The sequence of this TCR beta chain was determined in a study of cytomegalovirus exposure and HLA in healthy donors. As regards this clone: As yet, its antigen is unknown. This sample includes further DNA sequences coding for the same CDR3.

The study ran its PCR with 60 Vbeta and 13 Jbeta primers. The table came from immunoSEQ multiplex PCR; TCRdb's copy has only in-frame clones and leaves some out. The sample has more than 75,000 clones; roughly 79% are singletons. Between the trimmed V and J ends, which lost 0 bases and 3 bases, there was a span of 10 bases. Germline V gene data show CDR1 as SGHDT and CDR2 as YYEEEE. The CDR3 runs to 14 residues. Regarding the study as a whole: Common viral pathogens (according to a later analysis) appeared linked to several of the most significant clusters. Several V segments, TRBV6-2 and TRBV6-3 among them, could not be told apart and were dropped. In a later analysis, a genetic analysis reported fewer productive-TCR N-insertions in an Asian-associated ancestry cluster than the cohort average.

The clonotype originates from a woman between 40 and 55 years old in good health and CMV-seronegative. The V call is TRBV5-6, the J call TRBJ2-7; perhaps TRBD1 as D (6 bases). Sequencing used PBMCs. The CDR3 loop reads CASSLGQGIYEQYF. The CDR3 DNA follows: TGTGCCAGCAGCTTGGGGCAGGGGATCTACGAGCAGTACTTC.